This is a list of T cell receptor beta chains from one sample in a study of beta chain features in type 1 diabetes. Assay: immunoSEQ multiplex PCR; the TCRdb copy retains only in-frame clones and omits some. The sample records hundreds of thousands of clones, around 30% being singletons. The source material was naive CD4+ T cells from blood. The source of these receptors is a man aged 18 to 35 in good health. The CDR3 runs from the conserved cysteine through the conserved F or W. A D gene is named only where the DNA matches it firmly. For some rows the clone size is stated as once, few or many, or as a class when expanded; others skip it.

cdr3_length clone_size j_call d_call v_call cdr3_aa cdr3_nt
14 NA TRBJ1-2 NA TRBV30 CALLVGPIWYGYTF TGTGCCTTGCTGGTGGGTCCTATCTGGTATGGCTACACCTTC
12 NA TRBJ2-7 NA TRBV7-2 CASGQITYEQYF TGTGCCAGCGGTCAGATTACGTACGAGCAGTACTTC
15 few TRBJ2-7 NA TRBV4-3 CASSRLGTDSYEQYF TGCGCCAGCAGCCGGCTCGGGACCGACTCCTACGAGCAGTACTTC
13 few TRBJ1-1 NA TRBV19 CASSMEVWVAAFF TGTGCCAGTAGTATGGAAGTGTGGGTTGCAGCTTTCTTT
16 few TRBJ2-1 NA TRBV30 CAWNTLGSENYNEQFF TGTGCCTGGAATACTTTAGGTTCCGAGAATTACAATGAGCAGTTCTTC
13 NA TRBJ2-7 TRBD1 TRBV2 CASNRDRVDEQYF TGTGCCAGCAACCGGGACAGGGTGGACGAGCAGTACTTC
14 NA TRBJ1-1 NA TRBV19 CASSYQRRDTEAFF TGTGCCAGTAGTTACCAGCGGAGGGACACTGAAGCTTTCTTT
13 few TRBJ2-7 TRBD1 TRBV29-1 CSVKDRGNYEQYF TGCAGCGTAAAGGACAGGGGGAACTACGAGCAGTACTTC
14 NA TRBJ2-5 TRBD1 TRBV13 CASSKAPGGETQYF TGTGCCAGCAGCAAAGCCCCAGGGGGAGAGACCCAGTACTTC
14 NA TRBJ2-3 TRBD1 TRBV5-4 CASSFRQGADTQYF TGTGCCAGCAGCTTTCGACAGGGCGCAGATACGCAGTATTTT
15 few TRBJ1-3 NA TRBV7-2 CASSLIGTRGNTIYF TGTGCCAGCAGCCTAATCGGTACAAGAGGAAACACCATATATTTT
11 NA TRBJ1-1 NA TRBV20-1 CSASGKGEAFF TGCAGTGCTAGCGGTAAGGGTGAAGCTTTCTTT
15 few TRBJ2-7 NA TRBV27 CASSLLAGGPYEQYF TGTGCCAGCAGTTTATTAGCTGGGGGACCATACGAGCAGTACTTC
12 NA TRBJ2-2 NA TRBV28 CASSFNTGELFF TGTGCCAGCAGTTTTAACACCGGGGAGCTGTTTTTT
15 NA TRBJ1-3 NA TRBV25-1 CASSESTSSGNTIYF TGTGCCAGCAGTGAATCGACGTCCTCTGGAAACACCATATATTTT
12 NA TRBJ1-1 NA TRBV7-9 CASSLAGQQAFF TGTGCCAGCAGCTTAGCAGGACAGCAAGCTTTCTTT
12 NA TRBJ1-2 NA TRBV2 CASTREDWGYTF TGTGCCAGCACCAGAGAAGACTGGGGCTACACCTTC
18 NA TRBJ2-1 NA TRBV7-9 CASSTGLGTLPSYNEQFF TGTGCCAGCAGCACCGGACTGGGCACGCTACCCTCTTACAATGAGCAGTTCTTC
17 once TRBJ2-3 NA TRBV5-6 CASSGDVGHPWADTQYF TGTGCCAGCAGCGGGGATGTGGGACACCCATGGGCAGATACGCAGTATTTT
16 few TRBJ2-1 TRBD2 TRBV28 CASSPPRLADNNEQFF TGTGCCAGCAGTCCCCCGCGACTAGCGGATAACAATGAGCAGTTCTTC
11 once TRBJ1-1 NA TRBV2 CASSAPVKAFF TGTGCCAGCAGTGCACCGGTAAAAGCTTTCTTT
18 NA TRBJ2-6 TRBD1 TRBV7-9 CASSPGQGTFSGANVLTF TGTGCCAGCAGCCCGGGACAGGGGACCTTTTCTGGGGCCAACGTCCTGACTTTC
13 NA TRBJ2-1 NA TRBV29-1 CSVKYGSYNEQFF TGCAGCGTTAAGTATGGATCCTACAATGAGCAGTTCTTC
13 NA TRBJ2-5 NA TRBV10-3 CAINRDRGETQYF TGTGCCATCAACCGGGACCGGGGTGAGACCCAGTACTTC
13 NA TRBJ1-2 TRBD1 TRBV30 CAWSADRGHGYTF TGTGCCTGGAGTGCGGACAGGGGCCATGGCTACACCTTC
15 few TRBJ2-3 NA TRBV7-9 CASSLQGGSTDTQYF TGTGCCAGCAGCTTACAGGGAGGAAGCACAGATACGCAGTATTTT
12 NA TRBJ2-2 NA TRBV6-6 CASSYSAGELFF TGTGCCAGCAGTTACTCCGCCGGGGAGCTGTTTTTT
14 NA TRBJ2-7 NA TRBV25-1 CASSESGQASEQYF TGTGCCAGCAGTGAGTCTGGACAAGCCTCCGAGCAGTACTTC
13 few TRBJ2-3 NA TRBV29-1 CSVANRVADTQYF TGCAGCGTTGCCAACAGGGTTGCAGATACGCAGTATTTT
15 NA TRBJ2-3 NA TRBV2 CASSEWRESTDTQYF TGTGCCAGCAGTGAATGGAGGGAGAGCACAGATACGCAGTATTTT
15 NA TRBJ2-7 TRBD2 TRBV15 CATSRYGTSSYEQYF TGTGCCACCAGCAGGTACGGGACTAGCTCCTACGAGCAGTACTTC
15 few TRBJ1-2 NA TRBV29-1 CSVEDRYGVGYGYTF TGCAGCGTTGAAGATAGGTACGGTGTCGGGTATGGCTACACCTTC
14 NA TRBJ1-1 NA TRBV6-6 CASSYSPGHTEAFF TGTGCCAGCAGTTACTCGCCGGGACACACTGAAGCTTTCTTT
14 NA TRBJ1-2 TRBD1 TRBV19 CASGSTGATYGYTF TGTGCCAGTGGTTCAACAGGGGCCACCTATGGCTACACCTTC
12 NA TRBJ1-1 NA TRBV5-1 CASSFGGPEAFF TGCGCCAGCAGCTTCGGTGGGCCTGAAGCTTTCTTT
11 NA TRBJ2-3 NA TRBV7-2 CASSLVGTQYF TGTGCCAGCAGCTTAGTCGGTACGCAGTATTTT
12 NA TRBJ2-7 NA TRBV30 CAWSVSGNEQYF TGTGCCTGGAGTGTTTCTGGGAACGAGCAGTACTTC
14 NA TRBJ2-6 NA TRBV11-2 CASSPGSGANVLTF TGTGCCAGCAGCCCGGGGTCTGGGGCCAACGTCCTGACTTTC
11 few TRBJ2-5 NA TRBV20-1 CSASYVETQYF TGCAGTGCTAGCTATGTGGAGACCCAGTACTTC
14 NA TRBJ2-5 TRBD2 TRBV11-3 CASSLAGNQETQYF TGTGCCAGCAGTTTAGCGGGGAACCAAGAGACCCAGTACTTC
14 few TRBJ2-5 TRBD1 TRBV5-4 CASKPGQGQETQYF TGTGCCAGCAAGCCGGGACAGGGGCAAGAGACCCAGTACTTC
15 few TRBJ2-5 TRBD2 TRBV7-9 CASSSRTSDLGTQYF TGTGCCAGCAGCTCCCGGACTAGCGACCTGGGGACCCAGTACTTC